Listed below are T cell receptor beta chains from one sample, sequenced in a study of blood T cell repertoires in COVID-19. Sequenced by immunoSEQ multiplex PCR; TCRdb stores in-frame clones only, minus some. The repertoire holds roughly 200,000 clones, around 87% seen once, with approximately 6.2% in the top ten. Sequenced sample: peripheral blood. These receptors were obtained from a man between 60 and 75 years old who had recovered from COVID-19. The CDR3 runs from the conserved cysteine through the conserved F or W. D genes are given only for firm matches. Some rows have no size entry. The others give once, few or many, or a class for an expanded clone.

V gene,clone size,CDR3 length,J gene,D gene,CDR3 protein,CDR3 DNA
TRBV28,once,16,TRBJ1-5,TRBD1,CASSSPVTGGSQPQHF,TGTGCCAGCAGTTCACCCGTGACAGGGGGAAGTCAGCCCCAGCATTTT
TRBV9,-,14,TRBJ1-1,-,CASSVAGGNTEAFF,TGTGCCAGCAGCGTAGCCGGGGGGAACACTGAAGCTTTCTTT
TRBV6-5,-,16,TRBJ1-3,TRBD1,CASSYSGTGAGNTIYF,TGTGCCAGCAGTTACTCGGGGACAGGGGCTGGAAACACCATATATTTT
TRBV29-1,-,11,TRBJ1-1,-,CSVREGGEAFF,TGCAGCGTTCGAGAGGGCGGTGAAGCTTTCTTT
TRBV18,-,14,TRBJ2-3,-,CASSPPVQADTQYF,TGTGCCAGCTCACCACCCGTGCAGGCCGATACGCAGTATTTT
TRBV3-1/TRBV3-2,-,13,TRBJ2-1,-,CASSRDSHNEQFF,TGTGCCAGCAGCCGGGACTCTCACAATGAGCAGTTCTTC
TRBV18,few,14,TRBJ1-1,TRBD1,CASSRDRVNTEAFF,TGTGCCAGCTCCCGGGACAGGGTGAACACTGAAGCTTTCTTT
TRBV9,once,14,TRBJ1-5,TRBD1,CASSASGGNQPQHF,TGTGCCAGCAGCGCCTCAGGGGGGAATCAGCCCCAGCATTTT
TRBV21-1,-,11,TRBJ2-1,-,CASSKLSVQFF,TGTGCCAGCAGCAAATTGAGCGTTCAGTTCTTC
TRBV5-1,-,15,TRBJ2-3,TRBD1,CASMLDRVSPDTQYF,TGCGCCAGCATGTTAGACAGGGTCTCCCCAGATACGCAGTATTTT
TRBV6-5,once,13,TRBJ2-7,-,CASKNQGPYEQYF,TGTGCCAGCAAAAACCAGGGGCCCTACGAGCAGTACTTC
TRBV2,-,14,TRBJ1-2,TRBD1,CASSEQGANYGYTF,TGTGCCAGCAGCGAACAGGGGGCGAACTATGGCTACACCTTC
TRBV6-6,-,14,TRBJ1-3,TRBD1,CASSGTASGNTIYF,TGTGCCAGCAGCGGGACAGCCTCTGGAAACACCATATATTTT
TRBV5-4,-,17,TRBJ2-3,TRBD2,CASSLRASGRGGDTQYF,TGTGCCAGCAGCTTGAGGGCTAGCGGGAGGGGGGGGGATACGCAGTATTTT
TRBV3-1/TRBV3-2,-,16,TRBJ1-1,-,CASSQAAVRQNTEAFF,TGTGCCAGCAGCCAAGCAGCGGTCAGACAGAACACTGAAGCTTTCTTT
TRBV18,-,12,TRBJ1-1,-,CASSPFEGEAFF,TGTGCCAGCTCACCGTTTGAGGGTGAAGCTTTCTTT
TRBV12-3/TRBV12-4,-,13,TRBJ2-2,-,CASSPSRTGELFF,TGTGCCAGCAGTCCGTCTCGTACCGGGGAGCTGTTTTTT
TRBV6-5,-,12,TRBJ2-5,TRBD2,CASNSGEETQYF,TGTGCCAGCAACAGCGGGGAAGAGACCCAGTACTTC
TRBV3-1/TRBV3-2,-,12,TRBJ2-3,-,CASSIVPDTQYF,TGTGCCAGCAGCATAGTACCGGATACGCAGTATTTT
TRBV7-2,-,12,TRBJ2-1,TRBD2,CASRQAGREQFF,TGTGCCAGCAGACAAGCGGGGCGGGAGCAGTTCTTC
TRBV11-2,-,14,TRBJ2-1,-,CASSKKTSNNEQFF,TGTGCCAGCAGCAAAAAAACTAGCAACAATGAGCAGTTCTTC
TRBV5-1,-,14,TRBJ2-2,-,CASSAAGSTGELFF,TGCGCCAGCAGCGCCGCGGGTAGCACCGGGGAGCTGTTTTTT
TRBV10-1,once,17,TRBJ2-3,TRBD2,CASNRLAGGLRTDTQYF,TGCGCCAGCAACCGACTAGCGGGGGGCCTTCGCACAGATACGCAGTATTTT
TRBV19,once,13,TRBJ1-5,-,CASRDLGGQPQHF,TGTGCCAGTAGGGACCTGGGGGGACAGCCCCAGCATTTT
TRBV6-1,-,14,TRBJ2-7,TRBD1,CASSEGQGPHEQYF,TGTGCCAGCAGTGAGGGACAGGGACCCCACGAGCAGTACTTC
TRBV30,-,15,TRBJ1-3,-,CAWSPGEISGNTIYF,TGTGCCTGGAGTCCAGGGGAAATCTCTGGAAACACCATATATTTT
TRBV7-2,-,15,TRBJ1-1,TRBD1,CASSTRQGVGTEAFF,TGTGCCAGCAGCACCAGACAGGGGGTCGGCACTGAAGCTTTCTTT
TRBV6-6,-,15,TRBJ2-7,-,CASSYTSSGTYEQYF,TGTGCCAGCAGTTACACCTCATCCGGGACCTACGAGCAGTACTTC
TRBV6-5,-,16,TRBJ2-3,TRBD2,CASSYSAGVGSDTQYF,TGTGCCAGCAGTTACTCAGCGGGAGTAGGCTCAGATACGCAGTATTTT
TRBV19,-,15,TRBJ2-2,TRBD1,CASSPRQGYTGELFF,TGTGCCAGTAGTCCTCGACAGGGTTACACCGGGGAGCTGTTTTTT
TRBV19,-,15,TRBJ1-5,TRBD1,CASSQDRGYNQPQHF,TGTGCCAGTAGTCAAGACAGGGGATACAATCAGCCCCAGCATTTT
TRBV28,-,14,TRBJ1-4,-,CASSLVATNEKLFF,TGTGCCAGCAGTTTAGTAGCAACTAATGAAAAACTGTTTTTT
TRBV28,-,13,TRBJ1-4,TRBD1,CASRTGANEKLFF,TGTGCCAGCCGGACAGGCGCTAATGAAAAACTGTTTTTT
TRBV18,-,17,TRBJ2-1,TRBD1,CASSPNPGQGSGHEQFF,TGTGCCAGCTCACCAAATCCGGGACAGGGTAGTGGTCATGAGCAGTTCTTC
TRBV4-2,-,15,TRBJ2-7,TRBD1,CASSLSGGISYEQYF,TGTGCCAGCAGCCTATCAGGGGGTATAAGCTACGAGCAGTACTTC
TRBV29-1,-,13,TRBJ2-5,-,CSVGGKDAETQYF,TGCAGCGTTGGAGGCAAGGATGCAGAGACCCAGTACTTC
TRBV6-6,few,14,TRBJ1-2,TRBD1,CASSHGQGDYGYTF,TGTGCCAGCAGTCACGGACAGGGAGACTATGGCTACACCTTC
TRBV5-4,many,14,TRBJ1-4,TRBD1,CASSLQGASEKLFF,TGTGCCAGCAGCTTACAGGGGGCGAGTGAAAAACTGTTTTTT
TRBV5-1,-,12,TRBJ2-7,-,CASSSGQYEQYF,TGCGCCAGCAGCTCCGGACAGTACGAGCAGTACTTC